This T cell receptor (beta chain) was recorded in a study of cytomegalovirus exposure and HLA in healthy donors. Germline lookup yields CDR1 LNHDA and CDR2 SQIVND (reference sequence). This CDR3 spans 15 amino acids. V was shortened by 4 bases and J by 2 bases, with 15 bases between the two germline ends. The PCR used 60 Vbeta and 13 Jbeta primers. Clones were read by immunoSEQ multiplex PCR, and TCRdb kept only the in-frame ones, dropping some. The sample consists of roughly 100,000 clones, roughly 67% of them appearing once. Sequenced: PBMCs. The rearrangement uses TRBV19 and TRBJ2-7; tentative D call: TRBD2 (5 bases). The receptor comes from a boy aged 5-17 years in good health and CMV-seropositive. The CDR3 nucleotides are TGTGCCAGTAGTACGCAAACCGGGGTCGCCTACGAGCAGTACTTC. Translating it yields CASSTQTGVAYEQYF.